This TCR beta chain stems from a study of blood T cell repertoires in COVID-19. Background on the study: Sources were T cells, B-cell-depleted T cells, or PBMCs; the material itself was cDNA or gDNA.

Clones were sequenced by immunoSEQ multiplex PCR, and TCRdb holds only the in-frame ones, with some missing. Of 100,000 to 150,000 clones in the sample, around 82% were seen once. The ends lost 6 bases at V and 7 bases at J; junction bases unmatched: 11. From germline, CDR1 is SNHLY and CDR2 FYNNEI. The length of the CDR3 is 14 residues. This clone was seen just once. The chain joins TRBV2 to TRBJ2-5; 7 bases agree with TRBD1. Sequencing input: peripheral blood. The sequence derives from a man aged 25 to 40 with COVID-19, enrolled during active disease. The CDR3 nucleotides are TGTGCCAGCAGCGAACAGACAGGGACGGGGACCCAGTACTTC. It translates to CASSEQTGTGTQYF.